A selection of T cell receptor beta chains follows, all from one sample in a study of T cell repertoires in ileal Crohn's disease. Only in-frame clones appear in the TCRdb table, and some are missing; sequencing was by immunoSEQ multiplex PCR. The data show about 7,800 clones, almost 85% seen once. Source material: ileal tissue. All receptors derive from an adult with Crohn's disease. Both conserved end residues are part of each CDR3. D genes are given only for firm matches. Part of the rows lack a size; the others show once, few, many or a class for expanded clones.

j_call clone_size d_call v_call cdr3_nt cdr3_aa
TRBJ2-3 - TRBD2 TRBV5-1 TGCGCCAGCAGCTCGCGACTAGCGGGGGGAGATAGAGACGTTAAAGATACGCAGTATTTT CASSSRLAGGDRDVKDTQYF
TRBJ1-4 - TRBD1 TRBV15 TGTGCCACCAGCAGAGATCCAGGGGGCCGAGGTGAAAAACTGTTTTTT CATSRDPGGRGEKLFF
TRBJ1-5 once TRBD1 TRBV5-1 TGCGCCAGCAGCCCGGGACAGATGTGGGAAAATCAGCCCCAGCATTTT CASSPGQMWENQPQHF
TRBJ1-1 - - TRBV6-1 TGTGCCAGCAGTGAAGCAAGGACCTCCACTGAAGCTTTCTTT CASSEARTSTEAFF
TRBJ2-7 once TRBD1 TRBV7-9 TGTGCCAGCAGCTTAGGTGACAGGGTGATCTACGAGCAGTACTTC CASSLGDRVIYEQYF
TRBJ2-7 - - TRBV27 TGTGCCAGCAGTTCCGATGGGGGGAAGGAGCAGTACTTC CASSSDGGKEQYF
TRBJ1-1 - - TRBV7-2 TGTGCCAGCAGCGGATACGGCGGGATGAACACTGAAGCTTTCTTT CASSGYGGMNTEAFF
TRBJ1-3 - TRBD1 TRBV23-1 TGCGCCAGCAGTCAAGGGGACAGGGCTCCTGGAAACACCATATATTTT CASSQGDRAPGNTIYF
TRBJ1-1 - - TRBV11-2 TGTGCCAGCAGCTACGGTCCTTCTGGGACTGAAGCTTTCTTT CASSYGPSGTEAFF
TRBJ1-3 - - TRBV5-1 TGCGCCAGCAGCTTGGCTGAGGGAACTGGAAACACCATATATTTT CASSLAEGTGNTIYF
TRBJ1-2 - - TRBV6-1 TGTGCCAGCAGTTCCCTGACAGAAAACTATGGCTACACCTTC CASSSLTENYGYTF
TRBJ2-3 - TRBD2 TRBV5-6 TGTGCCAGCAGTCAGAGACTAGCGGGAGGGCCCACAGATACGCAGTATTTT CASSQRLAGGPTDTQYF
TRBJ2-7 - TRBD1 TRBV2 TGTGCCAGCAGTGGACAGGGGTCAGACTACGAGCAGTACTTC CASSGQGSDYEQYF
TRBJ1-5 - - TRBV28 TGTGCCAGCACCATGCCAGGGACCAATCAGCCCCAGCATTTT CASTMPGTNQPQHF
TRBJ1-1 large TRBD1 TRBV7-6 TGTGCCAGCCGAGGACAGGGGGTTGATGAAGCTTTCTTT CASRGQGVDEAFF